A few counts support the clone carrying this TCR beta chain. Its target is not known. The CDR3 is 16 residues long. V gave up 1 base and J gave up 0 bases; unmatched junction bases: 6. Germline CDR1 MDHEN, CDR2 SYDVKM. MiXCR, run by TCRdb on the reads, gives a single entry per CDR3 protein. The sample lists about 120,000 distinct CDR3 sequences, 30% occurring once. The sample belongs to a study of T cell repertoires in cytomegalovirus infection. Study background: In the study, CMV epitopes included recently identified HLA-C-restricted and well-studied HLA-B-restricted ones. An indication of both CMV infection and matching HLA type came from public TCR beta signatures.

The source material was CD8+ T cells from cultured PBMCs, sampled from culture after CMV antigen stimulation. The chain couples TRBV28 to TRBJ2-7; TRBD1 matches 7 bases. The receptor's source is a human donor in good health (CMV status not recorded). Some clones in this sample may be carry-over from other donors' samples. The CDR3 DNA sequence: TGTGCCAGCAGTTTATCCCCGGACAGGAGCTCCTACGAGCAGTACTTC. This translates into CASSLSPDRSSYEQYF.